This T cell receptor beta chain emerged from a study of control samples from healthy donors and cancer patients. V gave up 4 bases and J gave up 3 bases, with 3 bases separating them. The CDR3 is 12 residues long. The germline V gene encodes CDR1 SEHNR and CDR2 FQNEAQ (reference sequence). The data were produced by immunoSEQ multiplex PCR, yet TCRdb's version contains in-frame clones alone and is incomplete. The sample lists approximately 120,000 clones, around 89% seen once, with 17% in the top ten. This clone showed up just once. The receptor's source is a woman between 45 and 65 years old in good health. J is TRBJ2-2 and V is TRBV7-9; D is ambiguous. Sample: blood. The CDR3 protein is CASSSYTGELFF. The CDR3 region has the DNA TGTGCCAGCAGCTCATACACCGGGGAGCTGTTTTTT.